The 9 T cell receptor beta chains listed next were all sequenced from one sample in a study of OX40 agonist ivuxolimab in advanced cancers. Clones were sequenced by immunoSEQ multiplex PCR, and TCRdb holds only the in-frame ones, with some missing. The table records just over 95,000 clones, about 85% of them present only once. Sequenced material: CD4+ or CD8+ T cells sorted from blood, taken in a trial of the OX40 agonist ivuxolimab. These receptors were obtained from an adult with an advanced solid tumor such as melanoma, head and neck, liver or kidney cancer.

The rearrangement joins TRBV10-2 to TRBJ2-7, with 12 positions matching TRBD2. Germline CDR1 WSHSY, CDR2 SAAADI. CDR3 length: 15 amino acids. V shed 6 bases, J shed 3 bases, and the junction held 6 bases outside the gene matches. This CDR3 reads CASRGTSGQIYEQYF. The CDR3 DNA follows: TGCGCCAGCAGGGGGACTAGCGGGCAAATCTACGAGCAGTACTTC.

With regard to this clone: Other DNA sequences in this sample translate to the same CDR3. V usage is TRBV27 and J usage is TRBJ2-7, with D possibly TRBD2 on 6 matching bases. The V gene's germline CDR1 is MNHEY and CDR2 SMNVEV (reference sequence). Trimming took off 2 bases at V and 4 bases at J, with 9 bases between the two ends. CDR3 size: 13 residues. The CDR3 DNA is TGTGCCAGCAGTTTAACCAGCGGGTACGAGCAGTACTTC. The encoded protein is CASSLTSGYEQYF.

This clone was detected once. The DNA for the CDR3 is TGTGCCAGCAGCTTAGTGGTCACCGCGGGAAGGTACGAGCAGTACTTC. Its translation is CASSLVVTAGRYEQYF. The chain employs TRBV7-3 and TRBJ2-7, with a possible D match to TRBD2 (6 bases). Germline CDR1 reads SGHTA; CDR2 reads FQGTGA. V dropped 2 bases and J dropped 4 bases, with 18 bases sitting between them. CDR3 length: 16 amino acids.

This chain uses TRBV7-2 with TRBJ2-1; 7 positions match TRBD2. Per germline, CDR1 SGHTA and CDR2 FQGNSA. CDR3 length: 15 residues. V lost 0 bases to trimming and J lost 3 bases; unmatched junction nucleotides: 2. The CDR3 spells CASSLARDYYNEQFF. The CDR3 nucleotides are TGTGCCAGCAGCTTAGCAAGGGACTACTACAATGAGCAGTTCTTC.

This chain links TRBV7-9 with TRBJ1-1; D is possibly TRBD1 (5 bases). This CDR3 contains 13 residues. V was trimmed by 5 bases and J by 7 bases, leaving 14 bases between them. Germline assignment: CDR1 SEHNR and CDR2 FQNEAQ (reference sequence). In DNA, the CDR3 is TGTGCCAGCAGCACCACCCGGGACGGTGAAGCTTTCTTT. Protein sequence: CASSTTRDGEAFF. Full variable domain (rest looked up from reference TRBV7-9 and TRBJ1-1): DTGVSQNPRHKITKRGQNVTFRCDPISEHNRLYWYRQTLGQGPEFLTYFQNEAQLEKSRLLSDRFSAERPKGSFSTLEIQRTEQGDSAMYLCASSTTRDGEAFFGQGTRLTVV.

This chain joins TRBV11-2 and TRBJ2-1; D is uncertain. The V gene lost 4 bases and the J gene lost 0 bases, with 13 bases spanning the gap. This CDR3 is 16 amino acids long. Germline CDR1 is SGHAT and CDR2 is FQNNGV. CDR3 sequence: CASSSWTGSSYNEQFF. As DNA, the CDR3 is TGTGCCAGCAGCTCCTGGACGGGCAGCTCCTACAATGAGCAGTTCTTC.

The rearrangement uses TRBV2 and TRBJ1-5, with a weak D call TRBD1 (6 bases). The ends were cut back, 6 bases at V and 1 base at J, with 13 bases in the middle. CDR1 and CDR2 from the germline V gene are SNHLY and FYNNEI. The CDR3 consists of 15 residues. The CDR3 sequence is CASRSEGGSNQPQHF. The CDR3 DNA is TGTGCCAGCAGGAGCGAGGGGGGGAGCAATCAGCCCCAGCATTTT.

The chain links TRBV5-4 to TRBJ2-1; D may be TRBD1 (5 bases). The CDR3 extends over 17 amino acids. Germline loops: CDR1 SGHNT, CDR2 YYREEE (reference sequence). Trimming took 4 bases from V and 0 from J, leaving 17 bases between them. The CDR3 sequence: CASSSSIGVNSYNEQFF. In nucleotides, the CDR3 is TGTGCCAGCAGCAGTTCAATAGGGGTAAACTCCTACAATGAGCAGTTCTTC.

This clone has only a few counts. The chain links TRBV7-6 to TRBJ2-1, with 7 bases that match TRBD1. Trimming took 5 bases from V and 1 from J; bases not matched to a gene: 2. From germline, CDR1 is SGHVS and CDR2 FNYEAQ. The CDR3 is 14 amino acids. The CDR3 nucleotides read TGTGCCAGCAGCATGACAGGGTCCTACAATGAGCAGTTCTTC. It encodes CASSMTGSYNEQFF.